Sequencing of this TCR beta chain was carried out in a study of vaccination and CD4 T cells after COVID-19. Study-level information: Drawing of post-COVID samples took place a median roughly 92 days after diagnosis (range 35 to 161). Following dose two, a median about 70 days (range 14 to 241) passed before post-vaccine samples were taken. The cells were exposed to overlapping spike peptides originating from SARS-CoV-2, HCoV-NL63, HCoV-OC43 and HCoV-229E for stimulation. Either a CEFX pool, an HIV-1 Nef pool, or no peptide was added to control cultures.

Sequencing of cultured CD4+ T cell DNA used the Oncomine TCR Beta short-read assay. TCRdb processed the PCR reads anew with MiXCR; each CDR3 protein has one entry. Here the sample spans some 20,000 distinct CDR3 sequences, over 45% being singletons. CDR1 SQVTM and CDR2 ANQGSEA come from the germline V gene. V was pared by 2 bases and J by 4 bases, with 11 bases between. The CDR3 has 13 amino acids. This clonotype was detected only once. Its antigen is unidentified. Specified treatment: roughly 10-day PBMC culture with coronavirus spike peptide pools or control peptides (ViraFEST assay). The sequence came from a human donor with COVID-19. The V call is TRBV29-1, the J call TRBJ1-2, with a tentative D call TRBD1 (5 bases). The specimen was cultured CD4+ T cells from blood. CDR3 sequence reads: CSVESTELYGYTF. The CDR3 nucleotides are TGCAGCGTTGAATCGACAGAACTCTATGGCTACACCTTC.